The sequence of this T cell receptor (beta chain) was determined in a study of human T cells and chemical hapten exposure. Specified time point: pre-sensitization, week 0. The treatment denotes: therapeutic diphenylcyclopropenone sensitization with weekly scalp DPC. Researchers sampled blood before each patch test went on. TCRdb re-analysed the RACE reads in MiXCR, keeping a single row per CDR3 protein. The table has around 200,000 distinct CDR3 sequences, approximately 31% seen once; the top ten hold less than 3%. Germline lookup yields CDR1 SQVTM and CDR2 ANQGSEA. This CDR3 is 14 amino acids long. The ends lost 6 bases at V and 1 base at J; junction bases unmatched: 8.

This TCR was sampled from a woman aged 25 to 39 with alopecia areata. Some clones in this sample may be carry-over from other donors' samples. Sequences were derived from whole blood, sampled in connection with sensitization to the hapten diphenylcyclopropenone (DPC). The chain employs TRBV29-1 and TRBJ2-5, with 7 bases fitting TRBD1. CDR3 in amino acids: CSVAGTAVQETQYF. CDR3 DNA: TGCAGCGTAGCCGGGACAGCCGTCCAAGAGACCCAGTACTTC.